Listed below are T cell receptor beta chains from one sample, sequenced in a study of T cells after yellow fever vaccination. Via MiXCR, TCRdb re-called the 5' RACE reads, giving one row per CDR3 protein. The sample lists about 340,000 distinct CDR3 sequences; around 13% were seen once. The material sequenced was CD4+ T cells sorted from PBMCs, taken 15 days after the yellow fever booster vaccination. All receptors derive from a man aged 18 to 29 who received the YFV17D yellow fever vaccine. The CDR3 runs from the conserved cysteine through the conserved F or W. Each record gives: D gene, V gene, clone size, J gene, CDR3 protein, CDR3 DNA. The D gene is left open where the match is weak. For some rows the clone size is stated as once, few or many, or as a class when expanded; others skip it.

TRBD1	TRBV6-6	NA	TRBJ2-7	CASSKNRDSSYEQYF	TGTGCCAGCAGTAAAAACCGGGACAGCTCCTACGAGCAGTACTTC
TRBD1	TRBV5-1	few	TRBJ1-2	CASSFGTGSYGYTF	TGCGCCAGCAGCTTTGGGACAGGCTCCTATGGCTACACCTTC
TRBD1	TRBV4-3	NA	TRBJ2-1	CASSQLGQGRNEQFF	TGCGCCAGCAGCCAACTAGGACAGGGACGGAATGAGCAGTTCTTC
NA	TRBV7-2	NA	TRBJ2-5	CASSPGAPQVSETQYF	TGTGCCAGCAGCCCGGGCGCCCCTCAGGTCTCGGAGACCCAGTACTTC
TRBD1	TRBV9	few	TRBJ1-6	CASSAQGAISPLHF	TGTGCCAGCAGCGCACAGGGGGCAATATCCCCCCTCCACTTT
NA	TRBV7-9	NA	TRBJ2-5	CASSSIYTYRAGTQYF	TGTGCCAGCAGCTCAATCTACACCTACCGCGCAGGGACCCAGTACTTC
NA	TRBV5-1	many	TRBJ2-7	CASRVQGTNEQYF	TGCGCCAGCAGAGTACAGGGTACGAACGAGCAGTACTTC
TRBD1	TRBV18	few	TRBJ1-4	CASRLGFRTGDEKLFF	TGTGCCAGCAGATTGGGATTTCGGACAGGGGATGAAAAACTGTTTTTT
NA	TRBV4-3	many	TRBJ2-5	CASSQDRDRETQYF	TGCGCCAGCAGCCAAGATCGGGATAGGGAGACCCAGTACTTC
NA	TRBV27	NA	TRBJ2-3	CASSSEDSPSSTDTQYF	TGTGCCAGCAGTTCCGAGGACAGTCCCTCTAGCACAGATACGCAGTATTTT
NA	TRBV2	few	TRBJ2-3	CASSADRSTDTQYF	TGTGCCAGCAGTGCAGACCGTAGCACAGATACGCAGTATTTT
NA	TRBV9	NA	TRBJ1-2	CASSVAPYGYTF	TGTGCCAGCAGCGTAGCTCCGTATGGCTACACCTTC
NA	TRBV18	NA	TRBJ1-2	CASSPRDGEGYTF	TGTGCCAGCTCACCAAGGGACGGCGAGGGCTACACCTTC
TRBD1	TRBV6-6	NA	TRBJ1-1	CASSYPNQGGNTEAFF	TGTGCCAGCAGTTACCCCAATCAGGGGGGGAACACTGAAGCTTTCTTT
TRBD1	TRBV25-1	few	TRBJ1-1	CASQQTGVMNTEAFF	TGTGCCAGCCAACAGACAGGGGTAATGAACACTGAAGCTTTCTTT
NA	TRBV24-1	NA	TRBJ1-5	CATSNGGGQPQHF	TGTGCCACCAGTAATGGGGGGGGTCAGCCCCAGCATTTT
NA	TRBV18	few	TRBJ2-6	CASSPRPSGNRGETGANVLTF	TGTGCCAGCTCACCACGCCCCAGCGGGAACAGGGGGGAAACTGGGGCCAACGTCCTGACTTTC
NA	TRBV2	NA	TRBJ2-2	CAGTGDTGELFF	TGTGCCGGAACGGGGGACACCGGGGAGCTGTTTTTT
NA	TRBV24-1	NA	TRBJ2-5	CATAPGGYRGLETQYF	TGTGCCACCGCTCCGGGGGGGTACAGGGGATTAGAGACCCAGTACTTC
TRBD2	TRBV7-2	few	TRBJ2-3	CASSLEAGGHYF	TGTGCCAGCAGCTTAGAGGCGGGGGGGCATTATTTT
NA	TRBV29-1	few	TRBJ1-2	CSVEGRPYGYTF	TGCAGCGTTGAGGGGAGGCCCTATGGCTACACCTTC
TRBD1	TRBV28	NA	TRBJ1-6	CASGWPGQGNSPLHF	TGTGCCAGCGGCTGGCCGGGACAGGGGAATTCACCCCTCCACTTT
NA	TRBV12-5	NA	TRBJ2-5	CASAPRAGQETQYF	TGTGCTAGTGCTCCGAGGGCAGGCCAAGAGACCCAGTACTTC
TRBD1	TRBV28	NA	TRBJ2-4	CATRQGSAKNIQYF	TGTGCCACACGACAGGGGTCTGCCAAAAACATTCAGTACTTC
NA	TRBV29-1	few	TRBJ1-3	CSARGGRDTIYF	TGCAGCGCCCGAGGGGGGCGAGACACCATATATTTT
NA	TRBV2	NA	TRBJ2-3	CASRMQPPVDTQYF	TGTGCCAGCAGAATGCAGCCTCCGGTGGATACGCAGTATTTT
NA	TRBV5-1	NA	TRBJ1-1	CASSSGRDTEAFF	TGCGCCAGCAGCTCGGGGAGGGACACTGAAGCTTTCTTT
NA	TRBV4-1	NA	TRBJ1-6	CASSQERIQGDNSPLHF	TGCGCCAGCAGCCAGGAAAGGATACAGGGAGATAATTCACCCCTCCACTTT
NA	TRBV6-1	few	TRBJ2-6	CASSEVGSYSGANVLTF	TGTGCCAGCAGTGAAGTGGGTTCATACTCTGGGGCCAACGTCCTGACTTTC
TRBD2	TRBV28	NA	TRBJ2-3	CASSLVLAGGADTQYF	TGTGCCAGCAGTTTAGTACTAGCGGGCGGCGCAGATACGCAGTATTTT
TRBD1	TRBV7-9	few	TRBJ2-5	CASSWDRGRRMAQYF	TGTGCCAGCAGCTGGGACAGGGGGCGGAGGATGGCCCAGTACTTC
TRBD1	TRBV18	many	TRBJ1-1	CASSPDRATEAFF	TGTGCCAGCTCACCCGACAGGGCCACTGAAGCTTTCTTT
NA	TRBV4-3	few	TRBJ2-3	CASSQILSTDTQYF	TGCGCCAGCAGCCAGATACTGAGCACAGATACGCAGTATTTT
TRBD1	TRBV7-8	NA	TRBJ1-4	CASSATRGRGNEKLFF	TGTGCCAGCAGCGCTACCAGGGGGCGGGGTAATGAAAAACTGTTTTTT
NA	TRBV24-1	NA	TRBJ1-1	CATSDPMNTEAFF	TGTGCCACCAGTGACCCAATGAACACTGAAGCTTTCTTT
TRBD1	TRBV4-3	many	TRBJ2-7	CASSAHRGTYEQYF	TGCGCCAGCAGCGCCCACAGGGGAACCTACGAGCAGTACTTC
NA	TRBV29-1	NA	TRBJ2-4	CSVDRQNIQYF	TGCAGCGTTGACAGGCAAAACATTCAGTACTTC
TRBD1	TRBV4-2	NA	TRBJ2-2	CASSQAGTGTTGELFF	TGTGCCAGCAGCCAAGCGGGGACAGGGACAACCGGGGAGCTGTTTTTT
TRBD1	TRBV6-2/TRBV6-3	NA	TRBJ2-3	CASSPPPGRGLADTQYF	TGTGCCAGCAGCCCACCCCCCGGTAGGGGGCTCGCAGATACGCAGTATTTT
TRBD1	TRBV19	NA	TRBJ1-4	CASSPWDSGGEKLFF	TGTGCCAGTAGTCCCTGGGACAGTGGGGGTGAAAAACTGTTTTTT
TRBD1	TRBV5-1	few	TRBJ2-5	CASSFTGDVQETQYF	TGCGCCAGCAGCTTTACAGGGGACGTCCAAGAGACCCAGTACTTC
NA	TRBV18	once	TRBJ2-6	CASSQQGSGLGANVLTF	TGTGCCAGCTCACAACAGGGCAGTGGCCTCGGGGCCAACGTCCTGACTTTC
NA	TRBV3-1	few	TRBJ1-2	CASSHHNAGTYSYGYTF	TGTGCCAGCAGCCACCACAACGCGGGGACATATAGCTATGGCTACACCTTC
NA	TRBV20-1	NA	TRBJ2-1	CSVVRRNEQFF	TGCAGTGTTGTCCGTAGGAATGAGCAGTTCTTC
TRBD2	TRBV5-1	many	TRBJ2-1	CASSLPLLSGGENEQFF	TGCGCCAGCAGCCTCCCCCTCCTTAGTGGGGGGGAGAATGAGCAGTTCTTC
NA	TRBV20-1	NA	TRBJ1-6	CSARQEVNSPLHF	TGCAGTGCCAGACAGGAGGTAAATTCACCCCTCCACTTT
NA	TRBV7-8	many	TRBJ2-4	CASSPTRMSPKNIQYF	TGTGCCAGCAGCCCTACAAGGATGTCCCCCAAAAACATTCAGTACTTC
NA	TRBV4-2	few	TRBJ2-1	CASSQVGHHNEQFF	TGTGCCAGCAGCCAAGTCGGTCACCACAATGAGCAGTTCTTC
NA	TRBV20-1	NA	TRBJ2-5	CSARPQAETQYF	TGCAGTGCTAGACCGCAGGCGGAGACCCAGTACTTC
NA	TRBV29-1	few	TRBJ1-5	CSVQLGIGSNQPQHF	TGCAGCGTCCAACTAGGGATAGGGAGCAATCAGCCCCAGCATTTT
NA	TRBV7-2	many	TRBJ2-1	CASSSPPRQTPNEQFF	TGTGCCAGCAGCTCTCCCCCGCGCCAGACACCCAATGAGCAGTTCTTC
NA	TRBV5-1	few	TRBJ2-3	CASRAGGGTDTQYF	TGCGCCAGCAGAGCGGGCGGTGGCACAGATACGCAGTATTTT
NA	TRBV3-1	many	TRBJ2-7	CASSQGFSYEQYF	TGTGCCAGCAGCCAAGGTTTCTCCTACGAGCAGTACTTC
NA	TRBV6-5	NA	TRBJ2-2	CASKGANTGELFF	TGTGCCAGCAAGGGCGCGAACACCGGGGAGCTGTTTTTT
TRBD2	TRBV27	once	TRBJ2-5	CASSLKTSGETQYF	TGTGCCAGCAGTTTAAAGACTAGCGGGGAGACCCAGTACTTC